Listed here are 14 T cell receptor beta chains from one sample, sequenced in a study of blood T cell repertoires in COVID-19. The data were produced by immunoSEQ multiplex PCR, yet TCRdb's version contains in-frame clones alone and is incomplete. Seen here are roughly 70,000 clones, approximately 90% observed once, and the top ten hold around 4.9%. The sequenced material came from peripheral blood. The receptor set was obtained from a woman aged 55-70 years with active COVID-19.

This rearrangement joins TRBV9 to TRBJ1-2; the D is unclear. V was shortened by 0 bases and J by 6 bases, with 12 bases between the two germline ends. This CDR3 comprises 14 residues. Germline CDR1 SGDLS, CDR2 YYNGEE. CDR3 loop: CASSVGPEGDGYTF. In nucleotides, the CDR3 is TGTGCCAGCAGCGTAGGCCCAGAGGGCGATGGCTACACCTTC. Together with reference TRBV9 and TRBJ1-2, the CDR3 gives the full variable domain: DSGVTQTPKHLITATGQRVTLRCSPRSGDLSVYWYQQSLDQGLQFLIQYYNGEERAKGNILERFSAQQFPDLHSELNLSSLELGDSALYFCASSVGPEGDGYTFGSGTRLTVV.

The J gene is TRBJ1-5, the V gene TRBV6-2 or TRBV6-3, with 9 bases identical to TRBD1. The CDR3 sequence is 17 residues long. J lost 0 bases, V lost 2 bases, and 5 bases had no gene match. Germline V CDR1 and CDR2: MNHEY, SVGEGT. CDR3 sequence (DNA): TGTGCCAGCAGTTACAGTGGGACAGGGTATAGCAATCAGCCCCAGCATTTT. Amino acids: CASSYSGTGYSNQPQHF.

This chain connects TRBV7-9 to TRBJ2-7; weak D call: TRBD2 (7 bases). Trimming stripped 8 bases from V and 1 base from J, with 18 bases between. Per germline, CDR1 SEHNR and CDR2 FQNEAQ (reference sequence). The CDR3 runs 15 residues. Here the CDR3 reads CASGEGVRGSYEQYF. CDR3 in DNA: TGTGCCAGCGGGGAGGGGGTGAGGGGTTCCTACGAGCAGTACTTC.

The chain employs TRBV7-8 and TRBJ2-5; 7 bases match TRBD1. This CDR3 is built from 13 residues. The V segment lost 5 bases and the J segment 6 bases; nucleotides outside the gene matches: 6. Germline assignment: CDR1 SGHVS and CDR2 FQNEAQ. The chain's CDR3 is CASSPGTAKTQYF. CDR3 sequence (DNA): TGTGCCAGCAGCCCCGGGACAGCTAAGACCCAGTACTTC.

The chain employs TRBV6-2 or TRBV6-3 and TRBJ2-4, with TRBD2 matching over 14 bases. V dropped 5 bases and J dropped 6; count of bases not matched to a gene: 6. The CDR3 covers 16 residues. Germline V gene sequence: CDR1 MNHEY, CDR2 SVGEGT. CDR3 nucleotide sequence: TGTGCCAGCAGTCCGGGGACTAGCGGGAGAGGAAACATTCAGTACTTC. It codes for CASSPGTSGRGNIQYF.

CDR3 sequence: CASSLATGGPGNTIYF. The CDR3 DNA reads as TGCGCCAGCAGCTTGGCCACGGGGGGCCCTGGAAACACCATATATTTT. The V and J genes are TRBV5-1 and TRBJ1-3; D perhaps matches TRBD1 (6 bases). Looked up from germline, CDR1 is SGHRS and CDR2 is YFSETQ. Trimming took off 0 bases at V and 2 bases at J, with 12 bases between the two ends. The length of the CDR3 is 16 residues.

V usage is TRBV4-1 and J usage is TRBJ2-7; TRBD2 aligns across 7 bases. CDR1 and CDR2 from the germline V gene are MGHRA and YSYEKL. The CDR3 is 16 residues long. With 6 bases clipped from V and 0 bases from J, the junction kept 11 bases outside the gene matches. The DNA for the CDR3 is TGCGCCAGCAGTGGCACCAAAGCTAGCGGCTCCTACGAGCAGTACTTC. Protein product: CASSGTKASGSYEQYF.

The V and J genes are TRBV3-1 (or the pseudogene TRBV3-2) and TRBJ2-3, with D perhaps matching TRBD2 (6 bases). The CDR3 is 15 residues long. With 4 bases removed from V and 4 bases from J, the gap between germline ends came to 15 bases. Per germline, CDR1 LGHDT and CDR2 YNNKEL (reference sequence). The CDR3 nucleotides read TGTGCCAGCAGCCGGCGGGACCCGAGGGCAGATACGCAGTATTTT. Translation: CASSRRDPRADTQYF.

The chain links TRBV19 to TRBJ2-1, with TRBD2 identical over 12 bases. The CDR3 is 18 residues long. Unmatched junction bases numbered 7, after V lost 4 bases and J lost 0 bases. Germline CDR1 is LNHDA and CDR2 is SQIVND (reference sequence). The CDR3 region is CASSTPTSGGSSYNEQFF. CDR3 nucleotide sequence: TGTGCCAGTAGTACACCGACTAGCGGGGGTAGCTCCTACAATGAGCAGTTCTTC.

V and J are TRBV6-1 and TRBJ2-5; no reliable D call. Germline V CDR1 and CDR2: MNHNS, SASEGT. Trimming left V 4 bases short and J 0 bases short, with 15 bases between. The CDR3 consists of 16 residues. CDR3 sequence (DNA): TGTGCCAGCAGTGGATTGTACAGTTCGTACCAAGAGACCCAGTACTTC. The encoded protein is CASSGLYSSYQETQYF.

The chain carries TRBV5-6 and TRBJ2-3, with D possibly matching TRBD1 (6 bases). This CDR3 is built from 14 residues. The V gene's germline CDR1 is SGHDT and CDR2 YYEEEE. Trimming removed 4 bases at V and 0 bases at J, with 9 bases between. This chain's CDR3 is CASSLDRSTDTQYF. CDR3 nucleotide sequence: TGTGCCAGCAGCCTGGACAGAAGCACAGATACGCAGTATTTT.

This sequence joins TRBV7-9 and TRBJ1-1, with D possibly TRBD1 on 5 matching bases. CDR3 length: 15 residues. V lost 0 bases, J lost 0 bases, and 8 bases lay in between. Germline values: CDR1 SEHNR, CDR2 FQNEAQ (reference sequence). CDR3 residues: CASSLARGMNTEAFF. The CDR3 bases are TGTGCCAGCAGCTTAGCTCGGGGGATGAACACTGAAGCTTTCTTT.

The chain couples TRBV3-1 (or the pseudogene TRBV3-2) to TRBJ2-1; weak D call: TRBD2 (6 bases). The CDR3 length is 17 residues. Trimming stripped 0 bases from V and 7 bases from J, with 19 bases between. CDR1 is LGHDT, CDR2 YNNKEL, per germline (reference sequence). The CDR3 DNA follows: TGTGCCAGCAGCCAAGATCCTACCGGGACTCGGGGTAATGAGCAGTTCTTC. Translated: CASSQDPTGTRGNEQFF.

V gene TRBV19 combines with J gene TRBJ2-7; TRBD2 matches 9 bases. V lost 5 bases to trimming and J lost 3 bases; unmatched junction nucleotides: 2. The CDR3 spans 13 residues. The germline CDR1 and CDR2 sequences are LNHDA and SQIVND (reference sequence). For the CDR3, the DNA is TGTGCCAGTAGTTTAGCGGGGGACTACGAGCAGTACTTC. It yields the protein CASSLAGDYEQYF.